This T cell receptor beta chain was documented in a study of tumor-infiltrating lymphocytes in primary liver carcinoma. About the research overall: Patients underwent surgical resection for primary liver carcinoma.

Starting from 450 to 500 ng of total RNA, TCR beta cDNA was produced with a primer in the constant region. A slightly modified ARM-PCR protocol with three nested multiplex PCR rounds produced these TCR beta libraries. The first two PCR rounds used TRBV1-TRBV30 primers with a Cbeta primer, nine to eleven cycles each. TCRdb processed the multiplex PCR reads anew with MiXCR; each CDR3 protein has one entry. The table has approximately 320,000 distinct CDR3 sequences, 50% to 60% seen once; the top ten hold 15% to 20%. Alongside blood RNA obtained from unsorted whole blood, germline DNA was also extracted. The researchers drew roughly 3.9 milliliters of peripheral blood before surgery. Trimming removed 8 bases from V and 2 bases from J, with 13 bases in between. This CDR3 is 14 amino acids long.

This receptor was identified in a young woman with primary liver carcinoma and hepatitis B virus infection. Sequenced sample: peripheral blood. J is TRBJ1-3 and V is TRBV12-3 or TRBV12-4; D uncertain. The CDR3 DNA is TGTGCCAGCTGTCGCAACAACGCTGGAAACACCATATATTTT. Its protein is CASCRNNAGNTIYF.